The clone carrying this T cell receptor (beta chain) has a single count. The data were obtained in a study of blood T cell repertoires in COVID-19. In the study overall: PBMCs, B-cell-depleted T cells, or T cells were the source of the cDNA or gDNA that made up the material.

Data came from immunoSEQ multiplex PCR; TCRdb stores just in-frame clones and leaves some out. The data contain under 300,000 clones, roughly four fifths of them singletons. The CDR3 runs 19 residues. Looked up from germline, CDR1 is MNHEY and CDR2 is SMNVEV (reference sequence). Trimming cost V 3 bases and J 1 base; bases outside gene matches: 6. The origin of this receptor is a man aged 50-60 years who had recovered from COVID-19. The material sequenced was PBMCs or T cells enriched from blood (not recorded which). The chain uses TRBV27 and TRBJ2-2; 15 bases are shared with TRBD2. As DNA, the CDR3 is TGTGCCAGCAGTTTCCCGGGACTAGCGGGAGGAAAGAACACCGGGGAGCTGTTTTTT. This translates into CASSFPGLAGGKNTGELFF.